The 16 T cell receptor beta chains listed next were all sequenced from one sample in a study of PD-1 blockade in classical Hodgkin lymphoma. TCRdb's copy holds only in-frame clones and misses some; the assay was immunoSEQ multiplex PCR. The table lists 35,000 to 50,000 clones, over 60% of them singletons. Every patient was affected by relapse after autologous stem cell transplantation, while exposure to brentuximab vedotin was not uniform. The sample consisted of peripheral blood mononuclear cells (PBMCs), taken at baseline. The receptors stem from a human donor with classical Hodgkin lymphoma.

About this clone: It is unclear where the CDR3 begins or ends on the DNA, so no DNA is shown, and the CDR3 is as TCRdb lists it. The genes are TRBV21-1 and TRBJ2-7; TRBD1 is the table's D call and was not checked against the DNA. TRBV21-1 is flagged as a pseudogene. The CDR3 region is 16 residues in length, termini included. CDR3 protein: CASLSYWWGTGAEQYF.

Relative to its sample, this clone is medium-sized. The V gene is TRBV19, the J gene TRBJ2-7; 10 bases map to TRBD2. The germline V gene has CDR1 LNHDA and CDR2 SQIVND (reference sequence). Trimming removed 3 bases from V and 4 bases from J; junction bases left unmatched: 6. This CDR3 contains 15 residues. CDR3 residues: CASSMTSGLIYEQYF. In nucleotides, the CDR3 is TGTGCCAGTAGTATGACTAGCGGGCTTATTTACGAGCAGTACTTC.

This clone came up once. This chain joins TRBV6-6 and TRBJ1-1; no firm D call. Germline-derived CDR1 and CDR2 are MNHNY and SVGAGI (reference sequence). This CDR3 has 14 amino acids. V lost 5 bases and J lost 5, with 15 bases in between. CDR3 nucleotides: TGTGCCAGCAGTGCCGATCGAGGGAGAACTGAAGCTTTCTTT. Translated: CASSADRGRTEAFF.

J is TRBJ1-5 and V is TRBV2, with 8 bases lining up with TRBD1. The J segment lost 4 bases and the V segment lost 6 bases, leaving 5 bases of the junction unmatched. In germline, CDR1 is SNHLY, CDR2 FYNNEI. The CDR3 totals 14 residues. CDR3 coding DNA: TGTGCCAGCAGCGGACAGGGTCCAAATCAGCCCCAGCATTTT. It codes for CASSGQGPNQPQHF.

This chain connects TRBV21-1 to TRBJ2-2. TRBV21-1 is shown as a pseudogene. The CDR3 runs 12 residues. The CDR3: CASCGDAGELFF. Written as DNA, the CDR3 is TGTGCCAGCTGTGGGGACGCCGGGGAGCTGTTTTTT.

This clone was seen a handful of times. The CDR3 DNA reads as TGTGCCAGCAGTCCCTATCCGGGGGAGTCCTACGAGCAGTACTTC. Translation: CASSPYPGESYEQYF. The chain links TRBV28 to TRBJ2-7; D is possibly TRBD2 (6 bases). The CDR3 has 15 amino acids. Germline assignment: CDR1 MDHEN and CDR2 SYDVKM. V lost 5 bases and J 1 base, leaving 15 bases between the germline ends.

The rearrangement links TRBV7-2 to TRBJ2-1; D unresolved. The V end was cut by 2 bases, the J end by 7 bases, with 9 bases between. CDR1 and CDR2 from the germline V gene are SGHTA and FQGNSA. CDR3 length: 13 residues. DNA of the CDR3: TGTGCCAGCAGCTTAATATGGCGAAATGAGCAGTTCTTC. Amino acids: CASSLIWRNEQFF.

The chain's CDR3 is CASSFAGPNEKLFF. The DNA of the CDR3 is TGTGCCAGCAGTTTTGCGGGACCAAATGAAAAACTGTTTTTT. V is TRBV28 and J is TRBJ1-4, with D perhaps matching TRBD1 (5 bases). This CDR3 contains 14 residues. V lost 3 bases and J lost 5, with 10 bases in between. Germline loops: CDR1 MDHEN, CDR2 SYDVKM.

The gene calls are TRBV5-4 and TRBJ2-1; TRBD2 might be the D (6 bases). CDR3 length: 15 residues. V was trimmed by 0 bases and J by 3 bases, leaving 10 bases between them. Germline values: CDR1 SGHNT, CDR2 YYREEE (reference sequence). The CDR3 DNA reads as TGTGCCAGCAGCTTGGCCCCTAGCGTCTACAATGAGCAGTTCTTC. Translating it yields CASSLAPSVYNEQFF.

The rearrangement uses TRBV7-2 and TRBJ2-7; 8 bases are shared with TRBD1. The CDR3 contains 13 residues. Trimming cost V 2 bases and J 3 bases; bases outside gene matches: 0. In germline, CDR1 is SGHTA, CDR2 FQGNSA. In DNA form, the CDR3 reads TGTGCCAGCAGCTTAACAGGGGGCTACGAGCAGTACTTC. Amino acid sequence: CASSLTGGYEQYF.

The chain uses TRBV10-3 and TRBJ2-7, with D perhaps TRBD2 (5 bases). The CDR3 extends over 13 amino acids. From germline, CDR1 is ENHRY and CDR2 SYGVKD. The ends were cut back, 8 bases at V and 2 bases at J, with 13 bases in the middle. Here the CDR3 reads CAIGPRVTYEQYF. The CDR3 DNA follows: TGTGCCATCGGGCCGAGGGTCACCTACGAGCAGTACTTC.

This CDR3 reads CASSLIRGGNTEAFF. As DNA, the CDR3 is TGTGCCAGCAGCTTAATTCGGGGGGGAAACACTGAAGCTTTCTTT. J is TRBJ1-1 and V is TRBV7-9; possibly TRBD1 for D (5 bases). CDR3 length equals 15 residues. Germline V gives CDR1 SEHNR, CDR2 FQNEAQ (reference sequence). The V end lost 2 bases, the J end lost 2 bases, and 12 bases lay between the germline ends.

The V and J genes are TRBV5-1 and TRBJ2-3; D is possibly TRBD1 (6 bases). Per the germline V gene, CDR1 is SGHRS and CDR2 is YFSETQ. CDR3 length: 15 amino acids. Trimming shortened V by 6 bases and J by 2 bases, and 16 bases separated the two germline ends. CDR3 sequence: CASTPRGTDTDTQYF. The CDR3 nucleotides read TGCGCCAGCACCCCGAGGGGGACGGACACAGATACGCAGTATTTT.

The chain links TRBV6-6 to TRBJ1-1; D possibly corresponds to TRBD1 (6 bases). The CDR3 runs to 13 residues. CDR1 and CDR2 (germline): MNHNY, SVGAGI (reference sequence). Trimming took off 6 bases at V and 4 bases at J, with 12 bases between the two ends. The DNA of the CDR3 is TGTGCCAGCAGGATTACAGGGACCACTGAAGCTTTCTTT. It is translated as CASRITGTTEAFF.

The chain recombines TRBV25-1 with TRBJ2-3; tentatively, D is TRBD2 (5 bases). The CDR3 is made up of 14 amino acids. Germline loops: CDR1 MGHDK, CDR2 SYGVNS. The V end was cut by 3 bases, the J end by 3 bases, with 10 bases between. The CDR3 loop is CASSDVRGTDTQYF. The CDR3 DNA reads TGTGCCAGCAGTGATGTCAGAGGGACAGATACGCAGTATTTT.

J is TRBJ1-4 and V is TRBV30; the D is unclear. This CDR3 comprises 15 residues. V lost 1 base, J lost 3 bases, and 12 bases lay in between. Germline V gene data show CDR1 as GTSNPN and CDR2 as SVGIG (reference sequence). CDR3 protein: CAWSGTPLANEKLFF. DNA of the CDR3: TGTGCCTGGAGTGGGACCCCGCTGGCTAATGAAAAACTGTTTTTT.